This is a list of T cell receptor beta chains from one sample in a study of immune evolution from preneoplasia to lung adenocarcinoma. The data were produced by immunoSEQ multiplex PCR, yet TCRdb's version contains in-frame clones alone and is incomplete. The sample comprises about 6,500 clones, less than 75% of which are singletons, and about 9.8% rests with the top ten. Sequencing was carried out using FFPE lung adenocarcinoma in situ tissue. These receptors originate from an older donor with lung adenocarcinoma. Each CDR3 is given with its conserved first and last residue. D genes are given only for firm matches. Not every row has a clone size; where given, it reads once, few, many or a size class.

j_call: TRBJ2-5; v_call: TRBV6-1; clone_size: NA; d_call: NA; cdr3_nt: TGTGCCAGCAGTGAAAGGATTTCGGGAGAGACCCAGTACTTC; cdr3_aa: CASSERISGETQYF
j_call: TRBJ2-7; v_call: TRBV30; clone_size: once; d_call: TRBD1; cdr3_nt: TGTGCCTGGAGGCACGCCGGGACAGGGGTGTACGAGCAGTACTTC; cdr3_aa: CAWRHAGTGVYEQYF
j_call: TRBJ2-7; v_call: TRBV5-1; clone_size: few; d_call: TRBD1; cdr3_nt: TGCGCCAGCGCCGAACAGGGGCAGGCGACGGGCGAGCAGTACTTC; cdr3_aa: CASAEQGQATGEQYF
j_call: TRBJ2-7; v_call: TRBV15; clone_size: NA; d_call: NA; cdr3_nt: TGTGCCACCAGCAGAGCTCAGGGATACGAGCAGTACTTC; cdr3_aa: CATSRAQGYEQYF
j_call: TRBJ1-6; v_call: TRBV30; clone_size: NA; d_call: NA; cdr3_nt: TGTGCCCTGACGCCGGCAGGTCAAAATTCACCCCTCCACTTT; cdr3_aa: CALTPAGQNSPLHF
j_call: TRBJ1-3; v_call: TRBV5-1; clone_size: NA; d_call: NA; cdr3_nt: TGCGCCAGCAGCTCCGGAGGGGTCGGAAACACCATATATTTT; cdr3_aa: CASSSGGVGNTIYF
j_call: TRBJ1-2; v_call: TRBV5-5; clone_size: NA; d_call: NA; cdr3_nt: TGTGCCAGCAGCTGGGAGAACTATGGCTACACCTTC; cdr3_aa: CASSWENYGYTF
j_call: TRBJ1-2; v_call: TRBV27; clone_size: NA; d_call: TRBD1; cdr3_nt: TGTGCCAGCAGTCTCACGGGACAGGGGGCGTATGGCTACACCTTC; cdr3_aa: CASSLTGQGAYGYTF
j_call: TRBJ1-6; v_call: TRBV19; clone_size: NA; d_call: TRBD1; cdr3_nt: TGTGCCACCAGGGACAGGGGGCTTATGAATTCACCCCTCCACTTT; cdr3_aa: CATRDRGLMNSPLHF
j_call: TRBJ2-5; v_call: TRBV30; clone_size: NA; d_call: NA; cdr3_nt: TGTGCCTGGAGTGTTTCGAGCGTCCAAGAGACCCAGTACTTC; cdr3_aa: CAWSVSSVQETQYF
j_call: TRBJ1-2; v_call: TRBV27; clone_size: NA; d_call: NA; cdr3_nt: TGTGCCAGCAGTTTTTCCCGGACGGCCTATGGCTACACCTTC; cdr3_aa: CASSFSRTAYGYTF
j_call: TRBJ1-2; v_call: TRBV6-5; clone_size: medium-sized; d_call: TRBD1; cdr3_nt: TGTGCCAGCAGTCTTAACAGGGGTAATGGCTACACCTTC; cdr3_aa: CASSLNRGNGYTF
j_call: TRBJ2-5; v_call: TRBV5-6; clone_size: once; d_call: NA; cdr3_nt: TGTGCCAGCAGCCCCGAGGGGTATGGTGAGACCCAGTACTTC; cdr3_aa: CASSPEGYGETQYF
j_call: TRBJ1-1; v_call: TRBV18; clone_size: NA; d_call: NA; cdr3_nt: TGTGCCAGCTCACCTAATCCCATCGACAGGTTGAACACTGAAGCTTTCTTT; cdr3_aa: CASSPNPIDRLNTEAFF
j_call: TRBJ2-2; v_call: TRBV7-7; clone_size: once; d_call: NA; cdr3_nt: TGTGCTAGCAGCTCCCTTGGGACTAACACCGGGGAGCTGTTTTTT; cdr3_aa: CASSSLGTNTGELFF
j_call: TRBJ2-5; v_call: TRBV7-8; clone_size: NA; d_call: NA; cdr3_nt: TGTGCCAGCAGCCAAAGGGGCGCAGATCAAGAGACCCAGTACTTC; cdr3_aa: CASSQRGADQETQYF
j_call: TRBJ1-4; v_call: TRBV2; clone_size: NA; d_call: NA; cdr3_nt: TGTGCCAGCAATTTGGTACAGTCAAATGAAAAACTGTTTTTT; cdr3_aa: CASNLVQSNEKLFF
j_call: TRBJ2-1; v_call: TRBV4-2; clone_size: NA; d_call: TRBD1; cdr3_nt: TGTGCCAGCAGCTATACTGTGGGGACAGGGGTAGACGAGCAGTTCTTC; cdr3_aa: CASSYTVGTGVDEQFF
j_call: TRBJ2-2; v_call: TRBV10-1; clone_size: NA; d_call: NA; cdr3_nt: TGCGCCAGCAGCGGGTCGAACACCGGGGAGCTGTTTTTT; cdr3_aa: CASSGSNTGELFF
j_call: TRBJ1-2; v_call: TRBV20-1; clone_size: once; d_call: NA; cdr3_nt: TGCAGTGCCCACCTGGGGGGTGGCTACACCTTC; cdr3_aa: CSAHLGGGYTF
j_call: TRBJ1-2; v_call: TRBV25-1; clone_size: few; d_call: TRBD1; cdr3_nt: TGTGCCAGCAGGGGGACAGGGGGCCACTATGGCTACACCTTC; cdr3_aa: CASRGTGGHYGYTF
j_call: TRBJ2-1; v_call: TRBV2; clone_size: NA; d_call: NA; cdr3_nt: TGTGCCAGCAGTGAAGGGTACGGTGAGCAGTTCTTC; cdr3_aa: CASSEGYGEQFF
j_call: TRBJ2-7; v_call: TRBV19; clone_size: NA; d_call: TRBD2; cdr3_nt: TGTGCCAGTAGTATGGGAGCGGGGGAGTCCTACGAGCAGTACTTC; cdr3_aa: CASSMGAGESYEQYF
j_call: TRBJ1-1; v_call: TRBV6-5; clone_size: NA; d_call: TRBD1; cdr3_nt: TGTGCCAGCACCCGACAGGGGGACACTGAAGCTTTCTTT; cdr3_aa: CASTRQGDTEAFF
j_call: TRBJ2-3; v_call: TRBV5-8; clone_size: few; d_call: NA; cdr3_nt: TGTGCCAGCAGCTTCTCCCCTAGCACAGATACGCAGTATTTT; cdr3_aa: CASSFSPSTDTQYF
j_call: TRBJ1-5; v_call: TRBV5-5; clone_size: NA; d_call: NA; cdr3_nt: TGTGCCAGCAGCTTGGGAGGCAGTGCTCAGCCCCAGCATTTT; cdr3_aa: CASSLGGSAQPQHF
j_call: TRBJ2-2; v_call: TRBV10-1; clone_size: NA; d_call: NA; cdr3_nt: TGCGCCAGCAGTGAAAACAGAAGAGGGACCGGGGAGCTGTTTTTT; cdr3_aa: CASSENRRGTGELFF
j_call: TRBJ1-3; v_call: TRBV6-6; clone_size: NA; d_call: NA; cdr3_nt: TGTGCCAGCAGTTACTCGGACGTGAGCTCTGGAAACACCATATATTTT; cdr3_aa: CASSYSDVSSGNTIYF
j_call: TRBJ2-3; v_call: TRBV9; clone_size: once; d_call: NA; cdr3_nt: TGTGCCAGCAGCGTAAGGGGGGACGGCTTCGGGGATACGCAGTATTTT; cdr3_aa: CASSVRGDGFGDTQYF
j_call: TRBJ1-3; v_call: TRBV13; clone_size: NA; d_call: NA; cdr3_nt: TGTGCCAGCAGCTTAGTTCCCGGCGTCTCTGGAAACACCATATATTTT; cdr3_aa: CASSLVPGVSGNTIYF
j_call: TRBJ1-4; v_call: TRBV5-6; clone_size: NA; d_call: TRBD1; cdr3_nt: TGTGCCAGCAGCTATACAGGGGCCTCGGACGAAAAACTGTTTTTT; cdr3_aa: CASSYTGASDEKLFF
j_call: TRBJ1-2; v_call: TRBV6-6; clone_size: NA; d_call: TRBD1; cdr3_nt: TGTGCCAGCACCATGCCGGGACAGGAGAACTATGGCTACACCTTC; cdr3_aa: CASTMPGQENYGYTF
j_call: TRBJ2-1; v_call: TRBV5-8; clone_size: NA; d_call: TRBD2; cdr3_nt: TGTGCCAGCAGCTTAAGCGGGAGGGCCCGGGGTGAGCAGTTCTTC; cdr3_aa: CASSLSGRARGEQFF
j_call: TRBJ2-2; v_call: TRBV18; clone_size: few; d_call: TRBD1; cdr3_nt: TGTGCCAGCTCACCAGGGACAGGAGGGTATACCGGGGAGCTGTTTTTT; cdr3_aa: CASSPGTGGYTGELFF
j_call: TRBJ1-6; v_call: TRBV29-1; clone_size: NA; d_call: NA; cdr3_nt: TGCAGCGTGCTTAGCCGAGGGGAAGATTCACCCCTCCACTTT; cdr3_aa: CSVLSRGEDSPLHF
j_call: TRBJ2-7; v_call: TRBV30; clone_size: NA; d_call: NA; cdr3_nt: TGTGCCTGTTCCCCAGGTTCCGAGCAGTACTTC; cdr3_aa: CACSPGSEQYF
j_call: TRBJ1-3; v_call: TRBV6-1; clone_size: few; d_call: NA; cdr3_nt: TGTGCCACCGCCTATCGACAGCTCTCTGGAAACACCATATATTTT; cdr3_aa: CATAYRQLSGNTIYF
j_call: TRBJ2-2; v_call: TRBV9; clone_size: medium-sized; d_call: TRBD2; cdr3_nt: TGTGCCAGCAGCTACGGGATTAGCGGGAGGGTGAACACCGGGGAGCTGTTTTTT; cdr3_aa: CASSYGISGRVNTGELFF
j_call: TRBJ2-7; v_call: TRBV15; clone_size: once; d_call: TRBD2; cdr3_nt: TGTGCCACCAGGGGATCGGGACTAGCGGTCCACGAGCAGTACTTC; cdr3_aa: CATRGSGLAVHEQYF
j_call: TRBJ1-1; v_call: TRBV7-9; clone_size: NA; d_call: NA; cdr3_nt: TGTGCCAGCAGTCCGGCGCCGGAGAGGACTGAAGCTTTCTTT; cdr3_aa: CASSPAPERTEAFF
j_call: TRBJ2-1; v_call: TRBV7-8; clone_size: NA; d_call: TRBD2; cdr3_nt: TGTGCCAGCAGCCATAGGGGACTAGCCAACAATGAGCAGTTCTTC; cdr3_aa: CASSHRGLANNEQFF
j_call: TRBJ2-7; v_call: TRBV18; clone_size: NA; d_call: TRBD2; cdr3_nt: TGTGCCAGCTCCCCCGGGACTAGGACGTTGGAGCAGTACTTC; cdr3_aa: CASSPGTRTLEQYF
j_call: TRBJ2-2; v_call: TRBV5-6; clone_size: few; d_call: TRBD2; cdr3_nt: TGTGCCAGCAGCCCCTTAGCGGGGGGGGACACCGGGGAGCTGTTTTTT; cdr3_aa: CASSPLAGGDTGELFF
j_call: TRBJ1-5; v_call: TRBV30; clone_size: NA; d_call: NA; cdr3_nt: TGTGCCTGGAGTGGAGGGATGGGTCAGCCCCAGCATTTT; cdr3_aa: CAWSGGMGQPQHF
j_call: TRBJ2-1; v_call: TRBV18; clone_size: NA; d_call: NA; cdr3_nt: TGTGCCAGCTCGACCGCCTACAATGAGCAGTTCTTC; cdr3_aa: CASSTAYNEQFF
j_call: TRBJ1-2; v_call: TRBV11-3; clone_size: few; d_call: NA; cdr3_nt: TGTGCCAGCAGCTTAGGTGGGACAACCAAGGACTATGGCTACACCTTC; cdr3_aa: CASSLGGTTKDYGYTF
j_call: TRBJ2-7; v_call: TRBV6-5; clone_size: few; d_call: NA; cdr3_nt: TGTGCCAGCGGGAGGTCCTACGAGCAGTACTTC; cdr3_aa: CASGRSYEQYF
j_call: TRBJ2-1; v_call: TRBV7-8; clone_size: NA; d_call: NA; cdr3_nt: TGTGCCAGCAGCCCCGGGCAGGGCCCATACAATGAGCAGTTCTTC; cdr3_aa: CASSPGQGPYNEQFF
j_call: TRBJ2-7; v_call: TRBV18; clone_size: NA; d_call: NA; cdr3_nt: TGTGCCAGCTCCCAAGGACGGGCCTACGAGCAGTACTTC; cdr3_aa: CASSQGRAYEQYF
j_call: TRBJ1-2; v_call: TRBV18; clone_size: NA; d_call: NA; cdr3_nt: TGTGCCAGCTCACCACGCCGGGAAGGGACCGGCTACACCTTC; cdr3_aa: CASSPRREGTGYTF
j_call: TRBJ2-7; v_call: TRBV13; clone_size: NA; d_call: NA; cdr3_nt: TGTGCCAGCAGCTTCGGCTACGAGCAGTACTTC; cdr3_aa: CASSFGYEQYF
j_call: TRBJ2-4; v_call: TRBV30; clone_size: NA; d_call: NA; cdr3_nt: TGTGCCTGGACTCCCCAGGGAGTAGCCAAAAACATTCAGTACTTC; cdr3_aa: CAWTPQGVAKNIQYF
j_call: TRBJ1-5; v_call: TRBV5-5; clone_size: NA; d_call: TRBD1; cdr3_nt: TGTGCCAGCAGCCAACGGACAGGGAGAGAGCCCCAGCATTTT; cdr3_aa: CASSQRTGREPQHF